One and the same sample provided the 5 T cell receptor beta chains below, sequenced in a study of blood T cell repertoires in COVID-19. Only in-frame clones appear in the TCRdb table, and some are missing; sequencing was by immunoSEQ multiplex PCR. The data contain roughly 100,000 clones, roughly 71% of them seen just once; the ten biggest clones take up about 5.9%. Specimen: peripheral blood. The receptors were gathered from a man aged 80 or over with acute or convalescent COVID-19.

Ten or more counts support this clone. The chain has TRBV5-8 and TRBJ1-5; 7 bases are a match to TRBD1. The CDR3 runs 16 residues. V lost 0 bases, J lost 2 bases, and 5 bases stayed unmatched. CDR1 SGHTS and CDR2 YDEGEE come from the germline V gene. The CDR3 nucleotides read TGTGCCAGCAGCTTGGGGGATGGACAGGGCAATCAGCCCCAGCATTTT. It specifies CASSLGDGQGNQPQHF.

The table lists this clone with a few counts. This chain's CDR3 is CASSISGTKGEKLFF. The CDR3 DNA reads TGTGCCAGTAGTATCTCCGGGACTAAAGGGGAAAAACTGTTTTTT. The V call is TRBV19, the J call TRBJ1-4, with D perhaps matching TRBD1 (5 bases). The CDR3 extends over 15 amino acids. Per germline, CDR1 LNHDA and CDR2 SQIVND (reference sequence). Deletions cut 3 bases from V and 8 bases from J, with 16 bases between.

CDR3 protein: CASSTSRDTQYF. As DNA, the CDR3 is TGCGCCAGCAGCACTTCTAGAGATACGCAGTATTTT. This chain uses TRBV5-1 with TRBJ2-3; D unclear. The CDR3 spans 12 residues. Trimming shortened V by 4 bases and J by 5 bases, and 8 bases separated the two germline ends. Germline V CDR1 and CDR2: SGHRS, YFSETQ.

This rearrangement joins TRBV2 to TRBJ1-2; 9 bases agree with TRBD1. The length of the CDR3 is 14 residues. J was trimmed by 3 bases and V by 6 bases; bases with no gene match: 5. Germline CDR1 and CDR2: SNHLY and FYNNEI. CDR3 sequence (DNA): TGTGCCAGCAGACGGACAGGGGCGGACTATGGCTACACCTTC. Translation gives CASRRTGADYGYTF.

This CDR3 is CASSSPPGGLQETQYF. For the CDR3, the DNA is TGCGCCAGCAGCTCCCCCCCGGGGGGCCTCCAAGAGACCCAGTACTTC. The chain recombines TRBV5-1 with TRBJ2-5; possible D gene TRBD2, 7 bases. The CDR3 loop spans 16 amino acids. V lost 3 bases and J lost 1, with 16 bases in between. From germline, CDR1 is SGHRS and CDR2 YFSETQ.